Below are 32 T cell receptor beta chains sequenced from a single sample in a study of blood T cell repertoires in COVID-19. Sequenced by immunoSEQ multiplex PCR; TCRdb stores in-frame clones only, minus some. Among around 160,000 clones listed, around four fifths were seen once. The specimen was peripheral blood. The receptors come from a human donor in a cohort sampled during active COVID-19.

This sequence joins TRBV19 and TRBJ1-5; D gene uncertain. Germline V gene sequence: CDR1 LNHDA, CDR2 SQIVND (reference sequence). Deletions cut 1 base from V and 9 bases from J, with 13 bases between. This CDR3 is built from 14 residues. CDR3 bases: TGTGCCAGTAGTATAGCCCCAGGCCCAGCGCCCCAGCATTTT. Its protein product is CASSIAPGPAPQHF.

The sample holds a few counts of this clone. V usage is TRBV5-1 and J usage is TRBJ2-5; 9 bases are a match to TRBD2. Germline V CDR1 and CDR2: SGHRS, YFSETQ. V trimming: 0 bases; J trimming: 5 bases; junction bases outside the gene matches: 5. CDR3 length: 15 amino acids. In DNA form, the CDR3 reads TGCGCCAGCAGCTTGGCCAGCGGGGGGAGGGAGACCCAGTACTTC. Its translation: CASSLASGGRETQYF.

The chain couples TRBV28 to TRBJ2-7, with D possibly matching TRBD1 (5 bases). The germline V gene encodes CDR1 MDHEN and CDR2 SYDVKM. V was pared by 7 bases and J by 1 base, with 17 bases between. CDR3 length: 15 amino acids. DNA for the CDR3: TGTGCCAGCACCCCTGGGTCCCGACAGTCCTACGAGCAGTACTTC. Encoded protein: CASTPGSRQSYEQYF. The whole variable domain, filled in from reference TRBV28 and TRBJ2-7, reads DVKVTQSSRYLVKRTGEKVFLECVQDMDHENMFWYRQDPGLGLRLIYFSYDVKMKEKGDIPEGYSVSREKKERFSLILESASTNQTSMYLCASTPGSRQSYEQYFGPGTRLTVT.

The chain uses TRBV6-4 and TRBJ2-3; 10 bases are a match to TRBD1. There are 15 residues in the CDR3. The germline CDR1 and CDR2 sequences are MRHNA and SNTAGT. The V and J ends lost 2 bases and 5 bases, in that order; junction bases with no gene match: 4. The CDR3 DNA reads as TGTGCCAGCAGTGACACCGGGACAGGGGAAGATACGCAGTATTTT. It yields the protein CASSDTGTGEDTQYF.

The J gene is TRBJ2-2, the V gene TRBV7-2; 9 bases map to TRBD1. This CDR3 has 14 amino acids. Trimming at V came to 5 bases and at J to 4 bases, leaving 2 bases not matched to a gene. From germline, CDR1 is SGHTA and CDR2 FQGNSA. CDR3 nucleotides: TGTGCCAGCAGCACGACAGGGGGCACCGGGGAGCTGTTTTTT. Amino acids: CASSTTGGTGELFF.

The chain uses TRBV5-5 and TRBJ1-3; no reliable D call. Germline CDR1 reads SGHKS; CDR2 reads YYEKEE (reference sequence). CDR3 size: 15 residues. V shed 4 bases and J shed 0 bases, with 11 bases lying between them. DNA of the CDR3: TGTGCCAGCAGCCCGGACGGGAGCTCTGGAAACACCATATATTTT. It codes for CASSPDGSSGNTIYF.

The CDR3 spells CASSEAPGTEAFF. The CDR3 nucleotides read TGTGCCAGCAGTGAAGCCCCGGGGACTGAAGCTTTCTTT. V is TRBV6-4 and J is TRBJ1-1; unclear D gene. V lost 3 bases and J lost 5, with 10 bases in between. Germline lookup yields CDR1 MRHNA and CDR2 SNTAGT. This CDR3 has 13 amino acids.

The genes are TRBV4-3 and TRBJ1-2; a weak D match, TRBD1 (6 bases). Germline V gene data show CDR1 as LGHNA and CDR2 as YSLEER. The ends were cut back, 4 bases at V and 2 bases at J, with 11 bases in the middle. The CDR3 contains 14 residues. This CDR3 is CASSRRQANYGYTF. CDR3 DNA: TGCGCCAGCAGCCGCAGACAGGCAAACTATGGCTACACCTTC.

The DNA of the CDR3 is TGTGCCAGTAGCACCTACCTCTATAACAATGAGCAGTTCTTC. Translated: CASSTYLYNNEQFF. This chain links TRBV19 with TRBJ2-1; no definite D call. CDR1 and CDR2 from the germline V gene are LNHDA and SQIVND (reference sequence). The CDR3 extends over 14 amino acids. Trimming left V 6 bases short and J 5 bases short, with 14 bases between.

The chain combines TRBV19 with TRBJ2-1; D perhaps matches TRBD1 (6 bases). The V gene lost 8 bases and the J gene lost 9 bases, with 14 bases spanning the gap. This CDR3 comprises 12 residues. Looked up from germline, CDR1 is LNHDA and CDR2 is SQIVND (reference sequence). The CDR3 reads CASGYRVFEQFF. CDR3 DNA sequence: TGTGCCAGTGGGTACAGGGTGTTTGAGCAGTTCTTC.

This sequence joins TRBV6-5 and TRBJ1-4; D is unclear. Between the trimmed V and J ends, which lost 6 bases and 0 bases, there was a span of 11 bases. Germline values: CDR1 MNHEY, CDR2 SVGAGI. CDR3 length: 15 amino acids. CDR3 nucleotide sequence: TGTGCCAGCAGAAGTGACATAACAACTAATGAAAAACTGTTTTTT. It specifies CASRSDITTNEKLFF.

The chain couples TRBV29-1 to TRBJ2-7, with TRBD1 identical over 7 bases. This CDR3 comprises 12 residues. Germline CDR1 SQVTM, CDR2 ANQGSEA. J was trimmed by 2 bases and V by 7 bases; bases with no gene match: 5. The CDR3 spells CSGRQGAYEQYF. The CDR3 nucleotides read TGCAGCGGGAGACAGGGTGCCTACGAGCAGTACTTC.

V and J are TRBV7-9 and TRBJ1-5; D gene ambiguous. CDR1 is SEHNR, CDR2 FQNEAQ, per germline (reference sequence). The germline V and J ends were trimmed by 3 bases and 7 bases, with 19 bases remaining between them. The CDR3 has 16 amino acids. The CDR3 reads CASSFTTGSGTQPQHF. CDR3 in DNA: TGTGCCAGCAGCTTCACCACTGGTTCGGGTACCCAGCCCCAGCATTTT.

Of note for this clone: In the same sample, other DNA sequences code for this CDR3. V gene TRBV4-3 combines with J gene TRBJ2-2, with a weak D call TRBD2 (7 bases). Trimming stripped 1 base from V and 1 base from J, with 13 bases between. Germline-derived CDR1 and CDR2 are LGHNA and YSLEER. The length of the CDR3 is 17 residues. Here the CDR3 DNA reads TGCGCCAGCAGCCAAGTGGGGCGGGGGCGGAACACCGGGGAGCTGTTTTTT. Its translation: CASSQVGRGRNTGELFF.

The chain recombines TRBV2 with TRBJ2-5, with 13 bases matching TRBD2. Per the germline V gene, CDR1 is SNHLY and CDR2 is FYNNEI. V gave up 4 bases and J gave up 4 bases; unmatched junction bases: 0. The CDR3 is 14 residues long. The CDR3 reads CASSGTSGGETQYF. The CDR3 bases are TGTGCCAGCAGTGGGACTAGCGGGGGAGAGACCCAGTACTTC.

This clone has a single count. V gene TRBV10-3 combines with J gene TRBJ2-1; TRBD2 aligns across 11 bases. The CDR3 length is 19 residues. Germline values: CDR1 ENHRY, CDR2 SYGVKD. J lost 10 bases, V lost 2 bases, and 19 bases had no gene match. The CDR3 coding sequence is TGTGCCATCAGTGAGGAGGGACTAGCGGCCGCCTTCGGACGGAACGAGCAGTTCTTC. Translated, it gives CAISEEGLAAAFGRNEQFF.

The V gene is TRBV6-5, the J gene TRBJ1-1; maybe TRBD1 (5 bases). Trimming pared 2 bases from V and 4 bases from J, leaving 17 bases between. This CDR3 spans 16 amino acids. The germline V gene encodes CDR1 MNHEY and CDR2 SVGAGI. CDR3 DNA sequence: TGTGCCAGCAGTTACGCTTCTTTCAGGGTTCCCACTGAAGCTTTCTTT. Translating gives CASSYASFRVPTEAFF.

The chain joins TRBV2 to TRBJ2-5; TRBD2 aligns across 9 bases. Per germline, CDR1 SNHLY and CDR2 FYNNEI. V dropped 6 bases and J dropped 3; count of bases not matched to a gene: 2. This CDR3 contains 13 residues. CDR3 protein: CASRASGEETQYF. The CDR3 coding sequence is TGTGCCAGCAGAGCTAGCGGGGAAGAGACCCAGTACTTC.

The gene calls are TRBV7-3 and TRBJ2-3; the match to TRBD2 covers 7 bases. CDR3 length: 15 amino acids. Per germline, CDR1 SGHTA and CDR2 FQGTGA. V was pared by 5 bases and J by 2 bases, with 7 bases of the junction left unmatched. The CDR3 spells CASSLKAGVTDTQYF. The CDR3 region has the DNA TGTGCCAGCAGCCTTAAGGCGGGAGTCACAGATACGCAGTATTTT.

The chain combines TRBV20-1 with TRBJ1-2, with D perhaps matching TRBD1 (6 bases). The CDR3 consists of 13 residues. Germline V lookup: CDR1 DFQATT, CDR2 SNEGSKA (reference sequence). With 3 bases removed from V and 2 bases from J, the gap between germline ends came to 10 bases. Here the CDR3 reads CSASRTVNYGYTF. CDR3 DNA: TGCAGTGCTAGTAGGACAGTAAACTATGGCTACACCTTC.

The chain carries TRBV24-1 and TRBJ2-3, with D maybe TRBD2 (6 bases). Trimming pared 4 bases from V and 0 bases from J, leaving 13 bases between. This CDR3 spans 16 amino acids. Germline loops: CDR1 KGHDR, CDR2 SFDVKD. CDR3 protein: CATSDHGRGSTDTQYF. The CDR3 DNA follows: TGTGCCACCAGTGACCACGGCCGGGGGAGCACAGATACGCAGTATTTT.

V usage is TRBV6-2 or TRBV6-3 and J usage is TRBJ2-2, with a weak D call TRBD2 (5 bases). The germline V gene encodes CDR1 MNHEY and CDR2 SVGEGT. Trimming removed 2 bases at V and 3 bases at J, with 16 bases between. The CDR3 extends over 17 amino acids. CDR3 sequence (DNA): TGTGCCAGCAGTTACCCCGAGACGGAGGAGGACACCGGGGAGCTGTTTTTT. Amino acids: CASSYPETEEDTGELFF.

This sequence joins TRBV2 and TRBJ1-2; TRBD1 matches 7 bases. The CDR3 covers 13 residues. V lost 3 bases and J lost 5; bases outside the gene matches: 3. The germline V gene encodes CDR1 SNHLY and CDR2 FYNNEI. This chain's CDR3 is CASSDPGGYGYTF. The CDR3 DNA sequence: TGTGCCAGCAGTGACCCAGGGGGGTATGGCTACACCTTC.

The V and J genes are TRBV5-6 and TRBJ1-2; 9 nucleotides line up with TRBD1. Trimming took 4 bases from V and 4 from J; bases not matched to a gene: 5. Germline lookup yields CDR1 SGHDT and CDR2 YYEEEE. The CDR3 sequence is 14 residues long. CDR3 in amino acids: CASSEQGARYGYTF. The CDR3 DNA follows: TGTGCCAGCAGCGAACAGGGGGCGCGCTATGGCTACACCTTC.

The DNA of the CDR3 is TGTGCCAGCAGTCGCCCGGGGTCGGTTAATTCACCCCTCCACTTT. Its translation: CASSRPGSVNSPLHF. The chain is built from TRBV25-1 and TRBJ1-6, with D uncertain. The CDR3 consists of 15 residues. The V gene's germline CDR1 is MGHDK and CDR2 SYGVNS. Trimming removed 5 bases from V and 6 bases from J, with 14 bases in between.

The genes are TRBV20-1 and TRBJ2-5, with D perhaps TRBD2 (6 bases). Germline V gene data show CDR1 as DFQATT and CDR2 as SNEGSKA (reference sequence). V was clipped by 3 bases and J by 4 bases, with 12 bases between them. There are 13 residues in the CDR3. Here the CDR3 reads CSASSRDGETQYF. In DNA form, the CDR3 reads TGCAGTGCTAGTTCGCGGGACGGAGAGACCCAGTACTTC.

CDR3 residues: CASSEGPTGGDPNEQYF. CDR3 DNA sequence: TGCGCCAGCAGCGAGGGGCCTACAGGGGGCGACCCTAACGAGCAGTACTTC. This chain connects TRBV4-3 to TRBJ2-7, with 9 bases fitting TRBD1. The CDR3 spans 17 residues. Trimming took 5 bases from V and 5 from J; bases not matched to a gene: 16. Germline V gene sequence: CDR1 LGHNA, CDR2 YSLEER.

The chain combines TRBV12-3 or TRBV12-4 with TRBJ2-7; 9 nucleotides match TRBD1. The CDR3 contains 13 residues. The V gene end was trimmed by 7 bases and the J gene end by 0 bases; junction bases not matched to a gene: 1. CDR3 residues: CASKGQGSYEQYF. For the CDR3, the DNA is TGTGCCAGCAAGGGACAGGGCTCCTACGAGCAGTACTTC.

The chain carries TRBV27 and TRBJ1-1; D not resolved. Trimming removed 6 bases at V and 1 base at J, with 12 bases between. The CDR3 is made up of 14 amino acids. CDR1 is MNHEY and CDR2 is SMNVEV in the germline V gene (reference sequence). Written as DNA, the CDR3 is TGTGCCAGCAGCTTCGGGTTGGCGAACACTGAAGCTTTCTTT. Its protein is CASSFGLANTEAFF.

The chain has TRBV23-1 and TRBJ1-6; weak D call: TRBD1 (6 bases). TRBV23-1 is noted as an ORF with a role that remains uncertain. This CDR3 contains 18 residues. Trimming removed 0 bases from V and 5 bases from J, with 17 bases in between. The CDR3 bases are TGCGCCAGCAGTCAATCGGACTGGGGGCCGAGAGATAATTCACCCCTCCACTTT. Its protein is CASSQSDWGPRDNSPLHF.

V usage is TRBV19 and J usage is TRBJ2-5; 9 positions agree with TRBD2. With V trimmed by 3 bases and J by 5 bases, 16 bases remained unmatched. Germline assignment: CDR1 LNHDA and CDR2 SQIVND (reference sequence). The CDR3 has 18 residues. CDR3: CASSMGKFIAGARETQYF. DNA for the CDR3: TGTGCCAGTAGTATGGGGAAATTTATAGCGGGGGCCCGGGAGACCCAGTACTTC. The whole variable domain, filled in from reference TRBV19 and TRBJ2-5, reads DGGITQSPKYLFRKEGQNVTLSCEQNLNHDAMYWYRQDPGQGLRLIYYSQIVNDFQKGDIAEGYSVSREKKESFPLTVTSAQKNPTAFYLCASSMGKFIAGARETQYFGPGTRLLVL.

The V and J genes are TRBV6-5 and TRBJ1-2; TRBD1 aligns across 8 bases. The CDR3 contains 14 residues. Trimming took 4 bases from V and 2 from J; bases not matched to a gene: 3. Germline V gene data show CDR1 as MNHEY and CDR2 as SVGAGI. The CDR3 protein is CASSLRQGNYGYTF. Here the CDR3 DNA reads TGTGCCAGCAGTTTGCGACAGGGGAACTATGGCTACACCTTC.